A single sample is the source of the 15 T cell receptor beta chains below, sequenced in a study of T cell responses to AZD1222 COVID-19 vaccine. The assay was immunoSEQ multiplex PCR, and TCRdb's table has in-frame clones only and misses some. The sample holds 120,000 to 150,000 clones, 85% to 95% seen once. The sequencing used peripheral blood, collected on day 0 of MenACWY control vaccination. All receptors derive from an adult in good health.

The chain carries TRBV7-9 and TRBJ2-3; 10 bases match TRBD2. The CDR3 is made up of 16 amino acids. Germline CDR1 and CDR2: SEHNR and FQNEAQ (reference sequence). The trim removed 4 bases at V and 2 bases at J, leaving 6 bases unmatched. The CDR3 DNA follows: TGTGCCAGCAGCTCTAGGACTAGCGGAGCCACAGATACGCAGTATTTT. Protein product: CASSSRTSGATDTQYF.

The CDR3 DNA is TGCGCCAGCAGCCAAGACAGATCTAGCCCCGGGGGCGAGCAGTACTTC. It encodes CASSQDRSSPGGEQYF. The J gene is TRBJ2-7, the V gene TRBV4-3; D perhaps matches TRBD2 (6 bases). Trimming left V 0 bases short and J 6 bases short, with 18 bases between. The CDR3 is made up of 16 amino acids. The V gene's germline CDR1 is LGHNA and CDR2 YSLEER.

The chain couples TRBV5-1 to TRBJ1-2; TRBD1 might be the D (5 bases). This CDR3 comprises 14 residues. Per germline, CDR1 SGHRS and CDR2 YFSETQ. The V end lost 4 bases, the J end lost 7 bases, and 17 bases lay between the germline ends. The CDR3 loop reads CASSVDQWGTGYTF. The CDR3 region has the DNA TGCGCCAGCAGCGTCGACCAGTGGGGGACTGGCTACACCTTC.

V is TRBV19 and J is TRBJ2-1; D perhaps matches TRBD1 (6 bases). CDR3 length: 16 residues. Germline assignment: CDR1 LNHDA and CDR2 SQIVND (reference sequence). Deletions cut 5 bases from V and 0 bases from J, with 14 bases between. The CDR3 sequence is CASSLEGGRSYNEQFF. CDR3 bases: TGTGCCAGTAGTCTGGAAGGGGGACGCTCCTACAATGAGCAGTTCTTC.

In DNA, the CDR3 is TGTGCCAGTAGTAGACTAGCGGGAGCACCCCATGAGCAGTTCTTC. Translated, it gives CASSRLAGAPHEQFF. This sequence joins TRBV19 and TRBJ2-1, with 12 bases fitting TRBD2. Looked up from germline, CDR1 is LNHDA and CDR2 is SQIVND (reference sequence). The length of the CDR3 is 15 residues. The V segment lost 4 bases and the J segment 8 bases; nucleotides outside the gene matches: 6.

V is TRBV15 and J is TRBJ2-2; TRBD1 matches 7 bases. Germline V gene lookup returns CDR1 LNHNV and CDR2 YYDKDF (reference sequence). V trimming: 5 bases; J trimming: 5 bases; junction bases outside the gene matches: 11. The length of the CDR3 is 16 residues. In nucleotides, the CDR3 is TGTGCCACCAGCCTCGACAGGGCTCTATTAACCGGGGAGCTGTTTTTT. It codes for CATSLDRALLTGELFF.

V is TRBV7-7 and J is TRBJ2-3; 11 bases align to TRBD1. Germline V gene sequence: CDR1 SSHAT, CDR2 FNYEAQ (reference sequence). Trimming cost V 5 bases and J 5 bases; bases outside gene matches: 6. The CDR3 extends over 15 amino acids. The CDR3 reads CASSPRTGGIDTQYF. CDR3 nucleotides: TGTGCCAGCAGCCCGCGGACAGGGGGCATAGATACGCAGTATTTT.

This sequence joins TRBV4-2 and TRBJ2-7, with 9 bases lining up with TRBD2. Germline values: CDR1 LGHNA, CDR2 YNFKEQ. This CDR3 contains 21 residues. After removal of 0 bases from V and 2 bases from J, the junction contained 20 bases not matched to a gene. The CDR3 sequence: CASSQDKGTAGGVYLTYEQYF. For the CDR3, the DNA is TGTGCCAGCAGCCAAGATAAAGGAACAGCGGGGGGCGTATACCTAACCTACGAGCAGTACTTC.

The DNA for the CDR3 is TGTGCCAGCAGGGTCTCCTTGAGCTCCTACGAGCAGTACTTC. Protein sequence: CASRVSLSSYEQYF. This chain joins TRBV6-5 and TRBJ2-7; D uncertain. The CDR3 is made up of 14 amino acids. In germline, CDR1 is MNHEY, CDR2 SVGAGI. Trimming removed 6 bases at V and 0 bases at J, with 12 bases between.

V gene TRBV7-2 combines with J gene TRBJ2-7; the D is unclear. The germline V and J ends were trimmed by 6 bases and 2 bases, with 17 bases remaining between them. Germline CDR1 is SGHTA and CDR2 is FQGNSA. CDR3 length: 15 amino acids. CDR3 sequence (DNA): TGTGCCAGCAGAACCGCCCCTAGTGTAACCTACGAGCAGTACTTC. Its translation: CASRTAPSVTYEQYF.

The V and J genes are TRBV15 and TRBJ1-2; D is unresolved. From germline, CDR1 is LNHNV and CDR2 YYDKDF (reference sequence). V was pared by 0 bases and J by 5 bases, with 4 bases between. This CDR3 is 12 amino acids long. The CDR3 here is CATSRDGYGYTF. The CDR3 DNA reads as TGTGCCACCAGCAGAGATGGGTATGGCTACACCTTC.

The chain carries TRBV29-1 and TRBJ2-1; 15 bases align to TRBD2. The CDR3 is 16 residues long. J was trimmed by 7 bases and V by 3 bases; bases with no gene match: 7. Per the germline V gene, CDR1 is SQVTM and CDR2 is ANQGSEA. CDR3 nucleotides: TGCAGCGTTGAGGGACTAGCGGGGGGTAGGGCGAATGAGCAGTTCTTC. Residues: CSVEGLAGGRANEQFF.

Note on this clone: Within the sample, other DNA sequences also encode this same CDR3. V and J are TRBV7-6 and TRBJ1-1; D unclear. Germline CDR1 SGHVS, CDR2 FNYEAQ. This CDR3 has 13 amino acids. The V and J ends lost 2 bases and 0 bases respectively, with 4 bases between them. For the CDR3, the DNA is TGTGCCAGCAGCTTACAAGTGAACACTGAAGCTTTCTTT. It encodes CASSLQVNTEAFF.

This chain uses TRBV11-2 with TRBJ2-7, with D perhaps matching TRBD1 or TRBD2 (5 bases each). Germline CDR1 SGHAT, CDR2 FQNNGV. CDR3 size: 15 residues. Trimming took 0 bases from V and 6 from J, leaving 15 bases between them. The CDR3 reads CASSLDGNTGLEQYF. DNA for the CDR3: TGTGCCAGCAGCTTAGACGGTAATACAGGACTCGAGCAGTACTTC. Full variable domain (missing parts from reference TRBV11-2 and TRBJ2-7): EAGVAQSPRYKIIEKRQSVAFWCNPISGHATLYWYQQILGQGPKLLIQFQNNGVVDDSQLPKDRFSAERLKGVDSTLKIQPAKLEDSAVYLCASSLDGNTGLEQYFGPGTRLTVT.

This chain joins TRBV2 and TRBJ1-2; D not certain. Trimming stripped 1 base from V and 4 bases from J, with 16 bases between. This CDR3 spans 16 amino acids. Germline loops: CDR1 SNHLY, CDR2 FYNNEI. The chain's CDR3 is CASSEGERALSYGYTF. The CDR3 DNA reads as TGTGCCAGCAGTGAAGGGGAGAGGGCCCTTTCCTATGGCTACACCTTC.